This T cell receptor (beta chain) was sequenced during a study of tumor-infiltrating lymphocytes in localized non-small cell lung cancer. Study-level information: The cohort mixed smokers and never-smokers, several histologies, and some post-neoadjuvant-chemotherapy samples. Tumor tissue and non-adjacent uninvolved lung came from each patient. Whole-study findings and limits: IM1 and IM2 tumors showed no difference in T-cell fraction. Higher tumor T cell infiltration than in uninvolved lung was supported by TCRbeta sequencing.

The V end lost 0 bases, the J end lost 4 bases, and 11 bases lay between the germline ends. Germline V gives CDR1 SGHAT, CDR2 FQNNGV. This CDR3 spans 15 amino acids. This table comes from immunoSEQ multiplex PCR, and its TCRdb copy is limited to in-frame clones, with some not included. Among about 12,000 clones, 80% to 85% were seen once, and the ten largest hold 10% to 15%. For this clone: Its matching antigen is unknown.

Specimen: uninvolved lung tissue not adjacent to the tumor. The V gene is TRBV11-2, the J gene TRBJ2-3; D is unresolved. The TCR comes from a human donor with non-small cell lung cancer. The CDR3 region is CASSLDFGVPDTQYF. CDR3 DNA sequence: TGTGCCAGCAGCTTAGATTTTGGCGTCCCAGATACGCAGTATTTT.